This T cell receptor (beta chain) was retrieved from a study of CD8 T cells in Susac syndrome. Study-wide background: Patients with Susac syndrome were therapy-naive, treated with corticosteroids, or treated with intravenous immunoglobulin alone when blood was collected.

Recently defined diagnostic criteria classed the Susac syndrome patients as definite or probable. RNA totalling roughly 0.45 to 1 ug underwent reverse transcription with random hexamers. TCR beta CDR3 was amplified by immunoSEQ covering 54 Vbeta and 13 Jbeta. TCRdb fed the immunoSEQ multiplex PCR reads into MiXCR, producing one record per CDR3 protein. The sample shows 150,000 or so distinct CDR3 sequences, approximately 95% of them seen only once. The germline V gene has CDR1 LGHDT and CDR2 YNNKEL (reference sequence). The CDR3 length is 13 residues. V shed 3 bases and J shed 13 bases, with 16 bases lying between them.

The chain has TRBV3-1 and TRBJ2-1; D gene ambiguous. The receptor was derived from a human donor with Susac syndrome. Input material: CD4+ T cells from PBMCs. CDR3 in amino acids: CASSQTSKAEQFF. As DNA, the CDR3 is TGTGCCAGCAGCCAGACAAGTAAGGCGGAACAGTTCTTC.